This is a list of T cell receptor beta chains from one sample in a study of cytomegalovirus exposure and HLA in healthy donors. Data came from immunoSEQ multiplex PCR; TCRdb stores just in-frame clones and leaves some out. This table has around 160,000 clones, 79% appearing once. Sequences were obtained from PBMCs. The source of these receptors is a woman between 35 and 50 years old in good health and CMV-seropositive. CDR3s include the opening cysteine and the closing phenylalanine or tryptophan. D genes are given only for firm matches. Rows may omit the clone size; those that give it use once, few, many or a size class.

D	size	J	V	DNA	CDR3
TRBD2	NA	TRBJ2-5	TRBV27	TGTGCCAGCAGTTGGACTAGCGGGGTGGGGGAGACCCAGTACTTC	CASSWTSGVGETQYF
NA	NA	TRBJ1-1	TRBV29-1	TGCAGCGTCGCCCAGGTGCAAGCTTTCTTT	CSVAQVQAFF
NA	once	TRBJ2-7	TRBV4-1	TGCGCCAGCAGCGACCGGGACACCAACTACGAGCAGTACTTC	CASSDRDTNYEQYF
TRBD1	NA	TRBJ2-5	TRBV15	TGTGCCACCAGCAGAGGTGGGACAGGGCAAGAGACCCAGTACTTC	CATSRGGTGQETQYF
NA	NA	TRBJ2-7	TRBV5-1	TGCGCCAGCAGCTTGTTGGGCAGGTTCTCCTACGAGCAGTACTTC	CASSLLGRFSYEQYF
NA	few	TRBJ2-5	TRBV18	TGTGCCAGCTCACTGCGCCCAAAAGAGACCCAGTACTTC	CASSLRPKETQYF
TRBD2	NA	TRBJ2-1	TRBV4-2	TGTGCCAGCAGCCAAGGGACTAGCGGCGAGCAGTTCTTC	CASSQGTSGEQFF
NA	NA	TRBJ2-1	TRBV27	TGTGCCAGCAGCACCTCCGTGGGACTCTACAATGAGCAGTTCTTC	CASSTSVGLYNEQFF
TRBD2	NA	TRBJ2-2	TRBV5-1	TGCGCCAGCAGCTTGGGAGCGGGGGGCAACACCGGGGAGCTGTTTTTT	CASSLGAGGNTGELFF
TRBD2	NA	TRBJ2-1	TRBV5-1	TGCGCCAGCAGATCGGGACTAGCGGGGGCCGGGTACAATGAGCAGTTCTTC	CASRSGLAGAGYNEQFF
TRBD2	NA	TRBJ2-7	TRBV2	TGTGCCAGCAGGGGGACTAGCGGGAGCTTCGAGCAGTACTTC	CASRGTSGSFEQYF
NA	NA	TRBJ2-1	TRBV5-1	TGCGCCAGCAGCTGGGCCCCCCCTCAGGGAGAGCAGTTCTTC	CASSWAPPQGEQFF
NA	NA	TRBJ1-5	TRBV10-3	TGTGCCATCAGTGACGGGGGATTTCAGCCCCAGCATTTT	CAISDGGFQPQHF
TRBD2	NA	TRBJ2-5	TRBV2	TGTGCCAGCAGTGTTTCGACTAGCGCCCTTAGCGGGACCCAGTACTTC	CASSVSTSALSGTQYF